Presented here are 15 T cell receptor beta chains from one specimen sequenced in a study of technical replicates of blood from a few donors. Method: immunoSEQ multiplex PCR; TCRdb's copy keeps in-frame clones and lacks some. The repertoire holds some 87,000 clones, around 96% seen once, with less than 0.35% in the top ten. Sample: T cells isolated from PBMCs. These receptors all come from a human donor in good health.

This rearrangement joins TRBV9 to TRBJ2-3; 7 nucleotides line up with TRBD2. J gave up 3 bases and V 0 bases, and 1 base lay outside the gene matches. The CDR3 loop spans 14 amino acids. CDR1 is SGDLS, CDR2 YYNGEE, per germline. The CDR3 DNA reads TGTGCCAGCAGCGTAGGCGGGAGTACAGATACGCAGTATTTT. Translating gives CASSVGGSTDTQYF.

The genes are TRBV11-2 and TRBJ1-2, with D unresolved. In germline, CDR1 is SGHAT, CDR2 FQNNGV. The V end was cut by 1 base, the J end by 8 bases, with 11 bases between. There are 13 residues in the CDR3. The CDR3 loop is CASSLGTEAGYTF. The CDR3 DNA sequence: TGTGCCAGCAGCTTAGGGACTGAGGCGGGCTACACCTTC.

This sequence joins TRBV29-1 and TRBJ2-7, with 7 positions matching TRBD1. The CDR3 covers 11 residues. Germline-derived CDR1 and CDR2 are SQVTM and ANQGSEA. Trimming at V came to 6 bases and at J to 4 bases, leaving 3 bases not matched to a gene. CDR3 amino acids: CSVRDRYEQYF. CDR3 coding DNA: TGCAGCGTCCGGGACAGATACGAGCAGTACTTC.

V gene TRBV7-2 combines with J gene TRBJ2-1, with 8 bases fitting TRBD2. The CDR3 extends over 17 amino acids. Germline V gene sequence: CDR1 SGHTA, CDR2 FQGNSA. Trimming took 5 bases from V and 4 from J; bases not matched to a gene: 13. CDR3 DNA: TGTGCCAGCAGCGCGCAAACCGGGAGGGCCTGGTACAATGAGCAGTTCTTC. This codes for CASSAQTGRAWYNEQFF.

In nucleotides, the CDR3 is TGTGCCTGGAGTGTTTCACGAGGGGGCAACACAGATACGCAGTATTTT. This gives the protein CAWSVSRGGNTDTQYF. The gene calls are TRBV30 and TRBJ2-3, with TRBD1 matching over 7 bases. The V and J ends lost 0 bases and 2 bases, in that order; junction bases with no gene match: 8. Germline CDR1 GTSNPN, CDR2 SVGIG (reference sequence). This CDR3 contains 16 residues.

This chain links TRBV7-8 with TRBJ2-3, with 8 bases identical to TRBD1. Germline V gene lookup returns CDR1 SGHVS and CDR2 FQNEAQ. There are 14 residues in the CDR3. The V and J ends lost 5 bases and 8 bases, in that order; junction bases with no gene match: 9. The CDR3 bases are TGTGCCAGCAGCCCAGGACAGGGAGCTACTACGCAGTATTTT. Protein product: CASSPGQGATTQYF.

The chain employs TRBV19 and TRBJ1-1; D is undetermined. The germline V and J ends were trimmed by 0 bases and 1 base, with 12 bases remaining between them. CDR1 is LNHDA and CDR2 is SQIVND in the germline V gene (reference sequence). The CDR3 runs to 16 residues. Written as DNA, the CDR3 is TGTGCCAGTAGTATAGATGTTGACACTAGGAACACTGAAGCTTTCTTT. Translating it yields CASSIDVDTRNTEAFF. The full variable domain, its missing parts supplied by reference TRBV19 and TRBJ1-1, is DGGITQSPKYLFRKEGQNVTLSCEQNLNHDAMYWYRQDPGQGLRLIYYSQIVNDFQKGDIAEGYSVSREKKESFPLTVTSAQKNPTAFYLCASSIDVDTRNTEAFFGQGTRLTVV.

This clone was recorded once. The gene calls are TRBV6-5 and TRBJ2-1; a weak D match, TRBD2 (6 bases). Germline V gene lookup returns CDR1 MNHEY and CDR2 SVGAGI. CDR3 length equals 14 residues. V was pared by 5 bases and J by 6 bases, with 14 bases between. CDR3 amino acids: CASSGPGLLNEQFF. CDR3 bases: TGTGCCAGCAGTGGACCGGGACTCCTCAATGAGCAGTTCTTC.

This chain uses TRBV5-1 with TRBJ1-1; 10 bases line up with TRBD1. There are 13 residues in the CDR3. Trimming removed 4 bases from V and 11 bases from J; junction bases left unmatched: 8. Germline values: CDR1 SGHRS, CDR2 YFSETQ. CDR3 sequence reads: CASSPTGGAEAFF. CDR3 in DNA: TGCGCCAGCAGCCCGACAGGGGGCGCGGAGGCTTTCTTT.

The V call is TRBV5-1, the J call TRBJ2-1, with TRBD1 matching over 10 bases. Losses at the gene ends were 4 bases for V and 7 bases for J; bases not matched to a gene: 14. Looked up from germline, CDR1 is SGHRS and CDR2 is YFSETQ. The CDR3 runs to 17 residues. The CDR3 bases are TGCGCCAGCAGCAGAGTCGGGACAGGGGAGCTTGGTAATGAGCAGTTCTTC. Translation: CASSRVGTGELGNEQFF.

This chain connects TRBV7-7 to TRBJ2-5; 7 nucleotides match TRBD2. Per germline, CDR1 SSHAT and CDR2 FNYEAQ (reference sequence). The CDR3 consists of 14 residues. CDR3 sequence: CATGYMGGRETQYF. CDR3 coding DNA: TGTGCGACCGGGTACATGGGAGGGAGGGAGACCCAGTACTTC.

The chain combines TRBV15 with TRBJ1-2, with D hard to call. There are 14 residues in the CDR3. Germline CDR1 is LNHNV and CDR2 is YYDKDF (reference sequence). V was clipped by 1 base and J by 0 bases, with 6 bases between them. The CDR3: CATSRGDSNYGYTF. CDR3 nucleotide sequence: TGTGCCACCAGCAGAGGCGACTCTAACTATGGCTACACCTTC.

V is TRBV7-6 and J is TRBJ2-1; D is unclear. CDR3 size: 14 residues. V shed 3 bases and J shed 3 bases, with 9 bases lying between them. Per germline, CDR1 SGHVS and CDR2 FNYEAQ. The CDR3 region is CASSFLGNYNEQFF. CDR3 bases: TGTGCCAGCAGCTTCCTAGGAAACTACAATGAGCAGTTCTTC.

This clone was observed once. V and J are TRBV7-8 and TRBJ2-1; 8 bases line up with TRBD2. Germline CDR1 is SGHVS and CDR2 is FQNEAQ. J lost 9 bases, V lost 4 bases, and 11 bases had no gene match. The CDR3 consists of 15 residues. CDR3 sequence reads: CASSSQGLEVGEQFF. The CDR3 bases are TGTGCCAGCAGCTCCCAGGGACTAGAAGTTGGTGAGCAGTTCTTC.

The chain is built from TRBV28 and TRBJ2-7; 12 bases align to TRBD2. Germline V gives CDR1 MDHEN, CDR2 SYDVKM. The junction had 4 bases not matched to a gene; V was cut back by 4 bases and J by 0 bases. The CDR3 length is 16 residues. This chain's CDR3 is CASSSPSGRASYEQYF. The CDR3 DNA reads as TGTGCCAGCAGTTCCCCTAGCGGGAGGGCCTCCTACGAGCAGTACTTC.